The 17 T cell receptor beta chains given below trace back to one sample, sequenced in a study of monozygotic twins with inflammatory bowel disease. TCRdb reanalyzed the 5' RACE reads, giving one entry per CDR3 protein sequence and no DNA. Recorded here are about 380,000 distinct CDR3 sequences; the top ten clones represent just over 2.5%. Sequenced input: blood. The receptors originated from a human donor with ulcerative colitis or Crohn's disease, or a healthy co-twin of an affected twin (not recorded which).

The chain combines TRBV5-1 with TRBJ2-3; TCRdb's D call of TRBD1 is untestable without DNA. The CDR3 runs 15 residues. Germline CDR1 SGHRS, CDR2 YFSETQ. The chain's CDR3 is CATATYRAGTDTQYF.

The chain combines TRBV5-1 with TRBJ2-3; there is no DNA to check the TCRdb D call of TRBD2. Germline loops: CDR1 SGHRS, CDR2 YFSETQ. The CDR3 runs 16 residues. The chain's CDR3 is CASSLQGRGATDTQYF.

The chain joins TRBV5-1 to TRBJ1-6; TCRdb outputs TRBD1, but without DNA this stays unchecked. This CDR3 has 16 residues. Germline CDR1 is SGHRS and CDR2 is YFSETQ. CDR3 sequence reads: CASREPGQGSNSPLHF.

This rearrangement joins TRBV7-9 to TRBJ1-6; TCRdb gives TRBD1 as the D gene, but with no DNA this cannot be confirmed. Germline assignment: CDR1 SEHNR and CDR2 FQNEAQ (reference sequence). CDR3 length equals 13 residues. CDR3 in amino acids: CASSGGGGSPLHF.

This chain joins TRBV19 and TRBJ2-7; the TCRdb call, TRBD1, lacks DNA for checking. CDR1 is LNHDA and CDR2 is SQIVND in the germline V gene (reference sequence). The CDR3 totals 13 residues. Here the CDR3 reads CASSTGILGEQYF.

The J gene is TRBJ2-1, the V gene TRBV12-3 or TRBV12-4; TCRdb selects TRBD1, and the lack of DNA leaves this call unchecked. The CDR3 runs to 19 residues. CDR3 sequence reads: CASSYGWPSGTTSYNEQFF.

V is TRBV18 and J is TRBJ2-7; TCRdb's D call, TRBD1, is unchecked because there is no DNA. Germline loops: CDR1 KGHSH, CDR2 LQKENI. This CDR3 region has 15 residues. CDR3 amino acids: CASSLGQIDYYEQYF.

The rearrangement joins TRBV4-2 to TRBJ2-7; without DNA, the TCRdb call of TRBD1 cannot be checked. This CDR3 contains 16 residues. The germline gives CDR1 LGHNA, CDR2 YNFKEQ. CDR3 sequence: CASSQDSTGTAYEQYF.

The rearrangement uses TRBV19 and TRBJ2-1; TCRdb returns TRBD2, unconfirmable since there is no DNA. The CDR3 spans 15 residues. The germline V gene has CDR1 LNHDA and CDR2 SQIVND (reference sequence). The CDR3: CASSAWTSGYPEQFF.

The CDR3 reads CAISNFLGQGYTEAFF. The chain carries TRBV10-3 and TRBJ1-1; the TRBD1 assignment by TCRdb is unverifiable without DNA. Germline V CDR1 and CDR2: ENHRY, SYGVKD. This CDR3 is 16 amino acids long.

The chain uses TRBV20-1 and TRBJ2-1. Per the germline V gene, CDR1 is DFQATT and CDR2 is SNEGSKA (reference sequence). The CDR3 sequence is 15 residues long. The CDR3 sequence: CSARDLGMGYNEQFF.

CDR3 protein: CASRDQTGLYEQYF. The J gene is TRBJ2-7, the V gene TRBV5-1. CDR1 and CDR2 from the germline V gene are SGHRS and YFSETQ. There are 14 residues in the CDR3.

The chain couples TRBV7-9 to TRBJ1-2; without DNA, the TCRdb call of TRBD1 cannot be checked. CDR1 is SEHNR, CDR2 FQNEAQ, per germline (reference sequence). The CDR3 spans 15 residues. This CDR3 is CASSLDPGVNYGYTF.

This sequence joins TRBV12-3 or TRBV12-4 and TRBJ2-5. The CDR3 length is 12 residues. This CDR3 is CASSLNRQTQYF.

The chain has TRBV9 and TRBJ2-2; TCRdb names TRBD2, which stays unverified in the absence of DNA. This CDR3 is 18 amino acids long. Looked up from germline, CDR1 is SGDLS and CDR2 is YYNGEE. CDR3 residues: CASSVEAGGMVNTGELFF. The entire variable domain, with the rest obtained from reference TRBV9 and TRBJ2-2, is as follows: DSGVTQTPKHLITATGQRVTLRCSPRSGDLSVYWYQQSLDQGLQFLIQYYNGEERAKGNILERFSAQQFPDLHSELNLSSLELGDSALYFCASSVEAGGMVNTGELFFGEGSRLTVL.

J is TRBJ2-1 and V is TRBV29-1; as DNA is missing, the TRBD1 call by TCRdb cannot be tested. The CDR3 extends over 14 amino acids. From germline, CDR1 is SQVTM and CDR2 ANQGSEA. CDR3 amino acids: CSVDTGAILNEQFF.

V usage is TRBV9 and J usage is TRBJ1-1; TCRdb outputs TRBD1, but without DNA this stays unchecked. The CDR3 contains 15 residues. Germline V gives CDR1 SGDLS, CDR2 YYNGEE. The CDR3 sequence: CASSVVAGGGTEAFF.